This T cell receptor beta chain was obtained from a study of cytomegalovirus exposure and HLA in healthy donors. On this clone: Its antigen is unknown.

Broader study findings: For TCR beta chains, V- and J-gene trimming was later linked to a missense DCLRE1C variant. Among the sequence variants, a highly shared cluster was likely an artifact of sequencing. Later, an analysis found that common viral pathogens appeared to be linked with several of the most significant clusters.

Germline CDR1 and CDR2: SGHRS and YFSETQ. CDR3 length: 13 residues. Trimming removed 3 bases at V and 3 bases at J, with 7 bases between. Both 60 Vbeta primers and 13 Jbeta primers went into the PCR. The repertoire was sequenced with immunoSEQ multiplex PCR; TCRdb's copy has only in-frame clones and lacks some. This sample carries about 170,000 clones, roughly 60% of them seen once, and the ten largest clones take around 3.2%. This sequence was found in a man aged 40-50 years in good health and CMV-seronegative. Sample: PBMCs. J is TRBJ1-5 and V is TRBV5-1; D is perhaps TRBD1 (6 bases). The chain's CDR3 is CASSSGDNQPQHF. The CDR3 DNA reads TGCGCCAGCAGCTCAGGGGACAATCAGCCCCAGCATTTT.